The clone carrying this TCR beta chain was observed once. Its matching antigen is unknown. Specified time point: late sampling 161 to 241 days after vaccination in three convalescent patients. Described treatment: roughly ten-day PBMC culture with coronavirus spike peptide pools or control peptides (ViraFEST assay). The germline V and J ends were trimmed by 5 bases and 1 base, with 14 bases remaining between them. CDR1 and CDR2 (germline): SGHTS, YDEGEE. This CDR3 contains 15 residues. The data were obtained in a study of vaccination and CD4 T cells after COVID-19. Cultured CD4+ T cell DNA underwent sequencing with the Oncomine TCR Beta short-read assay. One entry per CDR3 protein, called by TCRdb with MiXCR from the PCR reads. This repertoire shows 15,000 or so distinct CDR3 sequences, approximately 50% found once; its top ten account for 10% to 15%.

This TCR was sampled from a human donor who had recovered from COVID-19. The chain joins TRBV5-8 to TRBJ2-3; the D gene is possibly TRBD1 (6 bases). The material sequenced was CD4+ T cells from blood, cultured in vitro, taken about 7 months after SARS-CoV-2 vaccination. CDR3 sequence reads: CASRETGLGTDTQYF. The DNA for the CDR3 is TGTGCCAGCAGGGAGACAGGTCTTGGCACAGATACGCAGTATTTT.